The 21 T cell receptor beta chains in this list originate from one sample, sequenced in a study of human T cells and chemical hapten exposure. TCRdb itself ran the RACE reads through MiXCR, one entry per CDR3 protein. Here the sample spans about 190,000 distinct CDR3 sequences, 24% being singletons. Described time point: patch test 3, about 24 weeks after DPC sensitization. Specified treatment: therapeutic diphenylcyclopropenone sensitization with weekly scalp DPC. The sample was whole blood, taken in connection with sensitization to the hapten diphenylcyclopropenone (DPC). These receptors all stem from a woman aged 40 to 50 with alopecia areata. Some clones in this sample may be carry-over from other donors' samples.

This rearrangement joins TRBV29-1 to TRBJ2-1, with D perhaps assigned TRBD1 or TRBD2 (6 bases each). CDR1 SQVTM and CDR2 ANQGSEA come from the germline V gene. CDR3 length equals 14 residues. Trimming took 4 bases from V and 0 from J, leaving 10 bases between them. The CDR3 here is CSVVGGGSYNEQFF. CDR3 coding DNA: TGCAGCGTTGTAGGGGGAGGCTCCTACAATGAGCAGTTCTTC.

This rearrangement joins TRBV7-2 to TRBJ1-2, with D possibly being TRBD1 (5 bases). Germline assignment: CDR1 SGHTA and CDR2 FQGNSA. Trimming pared 0 bases from V and 6 bases from J, leaving 14 bases between. This CDR3 has 15 residues. The CDR3 spells CASSLATGQGDGYTF. The CDR3 DNA is TGTGCCAGCAGCTTAGCGACGGGGCAGGGAGATGGCTACACCTTC. Together with reference TRBV7-2 and TRBJ1-2, the CDR3 gives the full variable domain: GAGVSQSPSNKVTEKGKDVELRCDPISGHTALYWYRQSLGQGLEFLIYFQGNSAPDKSGLPSDRFSAERTGGSVSTLTIQRTQQEDSAVYLCASSLATGQGDGYTFGSGTRLTVV.

The rearrangement uses TRBV6-6 and TRBJ1-4, with D possibly TRBD1 on 5 matching bases. There are 16 residues in the CDR3. From germline, CDR1 is MNHNY and CDR2 SVGAGI (reference sequence). Trimming left V 5 bases short and J 7 bases short, with 20 bases between. The CDR3 here is CASSHSTRVAGEKLFF. The CDR3 DNA sequence: TGTGCCAGCAGTCATTCGACCAGGGTTGCGGGTGAAAAACTGTTTTTT.

This clonotype came up a few times. The V call is TRBV20-1, the J call TRBJ2-3; a possible D gene is TRBD2 (6 bases). This CDR3 is built from 15 residues. The germline CDR1 and CDR2 sequences are DFQATT and SNEGSKA (reference sequence). V was trimmed by 5 bases and J by 0 bases, leaving 15 bases between them. The CDR3 DNA sequence: TGCAGTGCTGGGGGGTTATACGCTAGCACAGATACGCAGTATTTT. Translated, it gives CSAGGLYASTDTQYF.

The gene calls are TRBV24-1 and TRBJ1-2; D is uncertain. The V end lost 5 bases, the J end lost 3 bases, and 9 bases lay between the germline ends. Germline V CDR1 and CDR2: KGHDR, SFDVKD. The CDR3 consists of 13 residues. The CDR3 region has the DNA TGTGCCACCAGTGTGGGCGAATACTATGGCTACACCTTC. Its protein product is CATSVGEYYGYTF.

For the CDR3, the DNA is TGTGCCAGCAGCCAGGGACAGATCTACGAGCAGTACTTC. This gives the protein CASSQGQIYEQYF. V and J are TRBV7-9 and TRBJ2-7, with 7 positions matching TRBD1. V shed 5 bases and J 3 bases; nucleotides not matched to a gene: 4. This CDR3 region has 13 residues. The germline gives CDR1 SEHNR, CDR2 FQNEAQ (reference sequence).

The chain is built from TRBV5-1 and TRBJ2-3; unclear D gene. The CDR3 runs 17 residues. Trimming left V 4 bases short and J 1 base short, with 19 bases between. CDR1 and CDR2 (germline): SGHRS, YFSETQ. CDR3 nucleotides: TGCGCCAGCAGCGGGCAACGCCCCGGTATCCGCACAGATACGCAGTATTTT. Protein sequence: CASSGQRPGIRTDTQYF. Supplemented by reference TRBV5-1 and TRBJ2-3, the full variable domain reads KAGVTQTPRYLIKTRGQQVTLSCSPISGHRSVSWYQQTPGQGLQFLFEYFSETQRNKGNFPGRFSGRQFSNSRSEMNVSTLELGDSALYLCASSGQRPGIRTDTQYFGPGTRLTVL.

This clonotype was seen a few times. This CDR3 reads CASSVREDPYNSPLHF. The CDR3 coding sequence is TGTGCCAGCAGCGTACGGGAGGACCCCTATAATTCACCCCTCCACTTT. The V and J genes are TRBV6-2 or TRBV6-3 and TRBJ1-6, with unresolved D. This CDR3 has 16 amino acids. V was shortened by 6 bases and J by 2 bases, with 14 bases between the two germline ends. The germline V gene encodes CDR1 MNHEY and CDR2 SVGEGT.

The J gene is TRBJ1-1, the V gene TRBV27, with no clear D. Germline V lookup: CDR1 MNHEY, CDR2 SMNVEV (reference sequence). CDR3 length: 14 residues. The V end lost 4 bases, the J end lost 1 base, and 10 bases lay between the germline ends. CDR3 loop: CASSSAIPNTEAFF. The CDR3 nucleotides read TGTGCCAGCAGTTCGGCCATTCCGAACACTGAAGCTTTCTTT.

The J gene is TRBJ2-7, the V gene TRBV6-1; no clear D. V lost 2 bases and J 6 bases, leaving 8 bases between the germline ends. CDR1 is MNHNS, CDR2 SASEGT, per germline. This CDR3 is built from 12 residues. In DNA, the CDR3 is TGTGCCAGCAGTGAACACTGTTCCGAGCAGTACTTC. It is translated as CASSEHCSEQYF.

J is TRBJ1-5 and V is TRBV27; 7 bases line up with TRBD1. Trimming removed 8 bases from V and 9 bases from J; junction bases left unmatched: 7. Germline V gene data show CDR1 as MNHEY and CDR2 as SMNVEV (reference sequence). The CDR3 extends over 12 amino acids. CDR3: CASRTGQGPQHF. The CDR3, as DNA: TGTGCCAGCCGGACAGGTCAAGGGCCCCAGCATTTT.

This rearrangement joins TRBV20-1 to TRBJ1-5, with D unclear. This CDR3 contains 14 residues. Germline V gives CDR1 DFQATT, CDR2 SNEGSKA (reference sequence). V dropped 3 bases and J dropped 4 bases, with 13 bases sitting between them. CDR3 region: CSASLFEENQPQHF. Written as DNA, the CDR3 is TGCAGTGCTAGCCTCTTCGAGGAAAATCAGCCCCAGCATTTT.

Comment on this clonotype: The germline gene is not matched at one end of the junction; a read error may be the cause. V gene TRBV20-1 combines with J gene TRBJ1-3, with D unresolved. The CDR3 is 15 residues long. Germline loops: CDR1 DFQATT, CDR2 SNEGSKA (reference sequence). The CDR3, as DNA: TGCAGTGCAAGAGGTCCGGGAGAGGCTGGAAACACCATATATTTT. It specifies CSARGPGEAGNTIYF.

V gene TRBV6-5 combines with J gene TRBJ2-1; 9 bases are a match to TRBD2. Unmatched junction bases numbered 8, after V lost 2 bases and J lost 9 bases. The CDR3 runs 15 residues. Germline V gene sequence: CDR1 MNHEY, CDR2 SVGAGI. For the CDR3, the DNA is TGTGCCAGCAGTTACCTTGCGGGAGGGGAGAGTGAGCAGTTCTTC. As protein: CASSYLAGGESEQFF.

This clonotype showed up just a few times. The gene calls are TRBV6-5 and TRBJ1-5; 9 bases map to TRBD1. Germline CDR1 reads MNHEY; CDR2 reads SVGAGI. J lost 7 bases, V lost 6 bases, and 7 bases had no gene match. The CDR3 is made up of 14 amino acids. The CDR3 DNA is TGTGCCAGCAGCCGGAGCGGACAGGGGCAGCCCCAGCATTTT. Amino acids: CASSRSGQGQPQHF.

This chain joins TRBV24-1 and TRBJ2-3; D gene unclear. This CDR3 is built from 16 residues. The V end was cut by 0 bases, the J end by 0 bases, with 9 bases between. Germline V gene sequence: CDR1 KGHDR, CDR2 SFDVKD. CDR3 DNA: TGTGCCACCAGTGATTTGCAGTCTACCAGCACAGATACGCAGTATTTT. Residues: CATSDLQSTSTDTQYF.

The gene calls are TRBV20-1 and TRBJ2-7, with TRBD1 identical over 7 bases. Per germline, CDR1 DFQATT and CDR2 SNEGSKA (reference sequence). With 6 bases clipped from V and 3 bases from J, the junction kept 8 bases outside the gene matches. This CDR3 region has 13 residues. CDR3 protein: CSATGTEYYEQYF. CDR3 in DNA: TGCAGTGCCACCGGGACAGAATACTACGAGCAGTACTTC.

The sample holds many counts of this clonotype. The chain employs TRBV11-2 and TRBJ2-5; no firm D call. Trimming stripped 5 bases from V and 1 base from J, with 11 bases between. This CDR3 is 14 amino acids long. Germline V gives CDR1 SGHAT, CDR2 FQNNGV. CDR3 nucleotides: TGTGCCAGCAGCCCATCCGGTGGCCAAGAGACCCAGTACTTC. Translating gives CASSPSGGQETQYF.

The chain couples TRBV9 to TRBJ1-3; D not resolved. Germline CDR1 is SGDLS and CDR2 is YYNGEE. Trimming stripped 2 bases from V and 0 bases from J, with 6 bases between. CDR3 size: 14 residues. The CDR3 loop is CASSVDNSGNTIYF. CDR3 sequence (DNA): TGTGCCAGCAGCGTCGACAACTCTGGAAACACCATATATTTT. Using reference TRBV9 and TRBJ1-3 for the parts outside the CDR3, the full variable domain is DSGVTQTPKHLITATGQRVTLRCSPRSGDLSVYWYQQSLDQGLQFLIQYYNGEERAKGNILERFSAQQFPDLHSELNLSSLELGDSALYFCASSVDNSGNTIYFGEGSWLTVV.

The rearrangement links TRBV15 to TRBJ1-2; 7 nucleotides align to TRBD1. V was pared by 6 bases and J by 8 bases, with 27 bases of the junction left unmatched. The CDR3 is made up of 19 amino acids. Germline-derived CDR1 and CDR2 are LNHNV and YYDKDF (reference sequence). The CDR3 sequence is CATSNPTGSGLARRGGYTF. The CDR3, as DNA: TGTGCCACCAGTAATCCGACAGGGTCGGGCTTGGCGCGGCGGGGAGGCTACACCTTC. The full variable domain, with the rest looked up from reference TRBV15 and TRBJ1-2, is DAMVIQNPRYQVTQFGKPVTLSCSQTLNHNVMYWYQQKSSQAPKLLFHYYDKDFNNEADTPDNFQSRRPNTSFCFLDIRSPGLGDTAMYLCATSNPTGSGLARRGGYTFGSGTRLTVV.

This clonotype occurred many times. The V gene is TRBV27, the J gene TRBJ2-1, with D unclear. CDR3 size: 13 residues. Germline V gene lookup returns CDR1 MNHEY and CDR2 SMNVEV (reference sequence). Trimming shortened V by 4 bases and J by 1 base, and 5 bases separated the two germline ends. The CDR3 region is CASSSFSYNEQFF. CDR3 DNA: TGTGCCAGCAGTTCCTTTTCCTACAATGAGCAGTTCTTC.